One sample yielded the 9 T cell receptor beta chains listed below, sequenced in a study of molecular identifiers for immune sequencing clone quantification (dated by TCRdb to 2016 to 2019). To prepare the library, PCR was applied. Reads for this sample came from an Illumina HiSeq 4000. The public reads were quality trimmed at Q25 with fastp and then assembled into clones with MiXCR by TCRdb, keeping productive beta chains. Identical CDR3 proteins give one entry, which carries the most common genes and DNA. The sample profile shows 400,000 to 600,000 distinct CDR3 sequences; roughly 23% of them were found once. The ten largest account for approximately 0.84% of the sample. Sequenced material: naive CD8+ T cells from blood, with Jurkat cell RNA spiked in. Per the publication, the cell subset or site label means: FACS-sorted CD8+CD4-CCR7+CD45RA+ naive T cells. These receptors were taken from a human donor in good health. Some libraries in this study had Jurkat cell RNA spiked in.

With respect to this clonotype: A much larger clone differs by one base, so this may be a read error. V is TRBV4-1 and J is TRBJ2-7, with D possibly TRBD1 on 5 matching bases. Trimming took off 0 bases at V and 4 bases at J, with 13 bases between the two ends. This CDR3 contains 15 residues. CDR1 is MGHRA and CDR2 is YSYEKL in the germline V gene. The CDR3 DNA follows: TGCGCCAGCAGCCAAGACAGGGCTGTGCCGTACGAGCAGTACTTC. It codes for CASSQDRAVPYEQYF.

In its sample, this clonotype was seen many times. The chain recombines TRBV5-4 with TRBJ1-1; D might be TRBD1 (6 bases). CDR3 size: 12 residues. Per germline, CDR1 SGHNT and CDR2 YYREEE (reference sequence). V dropped 7 bases and J dropped 5 bases, with 12 bases sitting between them. The CDR3: CASRGTRTEAFF. The CDR3 nucleotides are TGTGCCAGCCGGGGGACACGGACTGAAGCTTTCTTT.

This clonotype was counted ten times or more. The chain employs TRBV6-5 and TRBJ2-2; D possibly corresponds to TRBD2 (5 bases). This CDR3 has 16 residues. Germline CDR1 and CDR2: MNHEY and SVGAGI. Trimming shortened V by 0 bases and J by 4 bases, and 12 bases separated the two germline ends. CDR3 protein: CASSYSRPGLTGELFF. The CDR3 DNA sequence: TGTGCCAGCAGTTACTCACGGCCAGGACTCACCGGGGAGCTGTTTTTT.

This chain uses TRBV7-9 with TRBJ2-7, with a weak D call TRBD1 (6 bases). CDR1 and CDR2 (germline): SEHNR, FQNEAQ (reference sequence). This CDR3 is built from 13 residues. The V end was cut by 5 bases, the J end by 0 bases, with 8 bases between. DNA for the CDR3: TGTGCCAGCAGCAACAGGGCCTCCTACGAGCAGTACTTC. This codes for CASSNRASYEQYF.

This clonotype occurred a few times. The chain uses TRBV24-1 and TRBJ2-2; D remains unclear. Germline V gives CDR1 KGHDR, CDR2 SFDVKD. This CDR3 region has 13 residues. V was shortened by 4 bases and J by 6 bases, with 8 bases between the two germline ends. The CDR3 spells CATSDRHAGELFF. CDR3 DNA sequence: TGTGCCACCAGTGACCGTCACGCCGGGGAGCTGTTTTTT.

The chain carries TRBV6-2 or TRBV6-3 and TRBJ1-5; 9 bases line up with TRBD1. This CDR3 region has 17 residues. J gave up 2 bases and V 5 bases, and 10 bases lay outside the gene matches. Looked up from germline, CDR1 is MNHEY and CDR2 is SVGEGT. The CDR3 region is CASSGGQGYIGNQPQHF. The DNA of the CDR3 is TGTGCCAGCAGTGGGGGACAGGGATATATTGGCAATCAGCCCCAGCATTTT.

This clonotype was found a few times. The gene calls are TRBV19 and TRBJ2-5; 7 bases are shared with TRBD2. In germline, CDR1 is LNHDA, CDR2 SQIVND (reference sequence). The CDR3 has 14 amino acids. The V gene end was trimmed by 6 bases and the J gene end by 4 bases; junction bases not matched to a gene: 8. The DNA for the CDR3 is TGTGCCAGTAGCAACTCGGGGGGACTAGAGACCCAGTACTTC. Translating it yields CASSNSGGLETQYF.

The chain carries TRBV7-9 and TRBJ2-6, with D tentatively TRBD1 or TRBD2 (5 bases each). The V gene lost 5 bases and the J gene lost 2 bases, with 10 bases spanning the gap. This CDR3 spans 15 amino acids. In germline, CDR1 is SEHNR, CDR2 FQNEAQ (reference sequence). The CDR3 DNA reads as TGTGCCAGCAGCCCCCCGGGGCCTGGGGCCAACGTCCTGACTTTC. This encodes CASSPPGPGANVLTF.

This clonotype has a count of ten or more. The gene calls are TRBV5-6 and TRBJ2-3; 7 bases match TRBD2. J was trimmed by 6 bases and V by 4 bases; bases with no gene match: 11. The CDR3 runs 15 residues. CDR1 and CDR2 (germline): SGHDT, YYEEEE. CDR3 nucleotides: TGTGCCAGCAGCGGGGGGGTCCCCAGATTGGATACGCAGTATTTT. Translated, it gives CASSGGVPRLDTQYF.